This TCR beta chain is from a study of T cell therapy after organ transplantation. Study-level points and caveats: Poor CD8+ T cell yield may explain few expansions in nonresponders. Minimal repertoire change after therapy followed marked pretherapy expansions in nonresponders.

The CDR3 has 14 amino acids. CDR1 LNHDA and CDR2 SQIVND come from the germline V gene (reference sequence). Trimming shortened V by 10 bases and J by 4 bases, and 16 bases separated the two germline ends. This clone was counted only a few times. Its antigen is still unknown. Time point denoted: 4-8 weeks after completion of therapy. Assay used: immunoSEQ multiplex PCR; TCRdb lists only in-frame clones, some missing. The data show 20,000 or so clones, 81% seen once. The TCR originated in a human patient who had received a solid organ transplant and had CMV disease. Some T cells here may be from the graft donor. This sample comprised CD8+ T cells from blood, obtained after autologous CMV-specific T cell therapy. The chain couples TRBV19 to TRBJ2-2; a possible D gene is TRBD2 (5 bases). CDR3 loop: CATQRQTSTGELFF. Written as DNA, the CDR3 is TGTGCCACCCAACGTCAAACTAGCACCGGGGAGCTGTTTTTT.